The 27 T cell receptor beta chains reported below all come from one sample, sequenced in a study of cytomegalovirus exposure and HLA in healthy donors. The PCR made use of 60 Vbeta and 13 Jbeta primers. Profiled with immunoSEQ multiplex PCR; TCRdb holds only in-frame clones, not every one. Here the sample spans under 150,000 clones, 82% being singletons. The sample taken for sequencing was PBMCs. The receptor set was obtained from a woman aged 50 to 60 in good health and CMV-seropositive.

The chain couples TRBV15 to TRBJ1-1; TRBD1 is a possible D gene (5 bases). The CDR3 has 14 residues. Germline-derived CDR1 and CDR2 are LNHNV and YYDKDF (reference sequence). The ends were cut back, 1 base at V and 7 bases at J, with 13 bases in the middle. The CDR3 reads CATSRVSGGGEAFF. CDR3 coding DNA: TGTGCCACCAGCAGAGTCTCGGGGGGGGGTGAAGCTTTCTTT.

The chain joins TRBV5-1 to TRBJ2-5; 13 nucleotides agree with TRBD2. The DNA end favors TRBJ2-7, so the J call may be wrong. Germline loops: CDR1 SGHRS, CDR2 YFSETQ. The CDR3 consists of 15 residues. Here the CDR3 DNA reads TGCGCCAGCAGCCCCCGGACTAGCGGGAGTTACGAGCAGTACTTC. It yields the protein CASSPRTSGSYEQYF.

The CDR3 nucleotides read TGTGCCAGCAGTGACAATAGGGAGTCGGACGAGCAGTACTTC. Its protein product is CASSDNRESDEQYF. The chain uses TRBV2 and TRBJ2-7, with D maybe TRBD2 (5 bases). The V and J ends lost 3 bases and 5 bases respectively, with 14 bases between them. This CDR3 spans 14 amino acids. CDR1 and CDR2 (germline): SNHLY, FYNNEI.

This chain links TRBV5-6 with TRBJ1-2, with D perhaps TRBD1 (6 bases). The CDR3 extends over 13 amino acids. V lost 0 bases and J 4 bases, leaving 7 bases between the germline ends. The germline CDR1 and CDR2 sequences are SGHDT and YYEEEE. The CDR3 spells CASSLGRGYGYTF. The DNA of the CDR3 is TGTGCCAGCAGCTTGGGCAGGGGCTATGGCTACACCTTC.

The rearrangement links TRBV11-2 to TRBJ2-7; possibly TRBD2 for D (5 bases). Germline V CDR1 and CDR2: SGHAT, FQNNGV. V lost 1 base, J lost 3 bases, and 13 bases lay in between. The CDR3 consists of 15 residues. The CDR3 DNA sequence: TGTGCCAGCAGCTTAGGATACAGCGGCAACTACGAGCAGTACTTC. Translating gives CASSLGYSGNYEQYF. Together with reference TRBV11-2 and TRBJ2-7, the CDR3 gives the full variable domain: EAGVAQSPRYKIIEKRQSVAFWCNPISGHATLYWYQQILGQGPKLLIQFQNNGVVDDSQLPKDRFSAERLKGVDSTLKIQPAKLEDSAVYLCASSLGYSGNYEQYFGPGTRLTVT.

V and J are TRBV7-2 and TRBJ1-2; TRBD1 agrees at 7 bases. Losses at the gene ends were 9 bases for V and 8 bases for J; bases not matched to a gene: 15. The germline V gene has CDR1 SGHTA and CDR2 FQGNSA. This CDR3 spans 14 amino acids. The CDR3: CASRPTTGSPGYTF. The DNA of the CDR3 is TGTGCCAGTAGACCGACGACAGGGAGTCCAGGCTACACCTTC.

This sequence joins TRBV10-2 and TRBJ2-3; D may be TRBD1 (5 bases). The V and J ends lost 3 bases and 0 bases respectively, with 22 bases between them. Germline V gene data show CDR1 as WSHSY and CDR2 as SAAADI. This CDR3 has 19 residues. The DNA of the CDR3 is TGCGCCAGCAGTGAATTAGGGGCGGTAGAATTGACTAGCACAGATACGCAGTATTTT. This translates into CASSELGAVELTSTDTQYF.

This rearrangement joins TRBV2 to TRBJ2-7, with TRBD1 matching over 7 bases. CDR3 length: 13 amino acids. The germline gives CDR1 SNHLY, CDR2 FYNNEI. Unmatched junction bases numbered 4, after V lost 0 bases and J lost 8 bases. The CDR3 protein is CASSEALQGQQYF. The CDR3 nucleotides are TGTGCCAGCAGTGAAGCCTTACAGGGGCAGCAGTACTTC.

The CDR3 here is CSVWTSGGIGYNEQFF. CDR3 DNA sequence: TGCAGCGTTTGGACTAGCGGGGGGATTGGCTACAATGAGCAGTTCTTC. The chain uses TRBV29-1 and TRBJ2-1; TRBD2 matches 14 bases. Germline V gives CDR1 SQVTM, CDR2 ANQGSEA. The CDR3 covers 16 residues. The V and J ends lost 5 bases and 3 bases, in that order; junction bases with no gene match: 6.

The V and J genes are TRBV18 and TRBJ1-2, with a possible D match to TRBD1 (5 bases). CDR3 length: 12 amino acids. CDR1 and CDR2 from the germline V gene are KGHSH and LQKENI. V was shortened by 3 bases and J by 9 bases, with 11 bases between the two germline ends. The CDR3 coding sequence is TGTGCCAGCTCACCCGACAGAGGAAGCTACACCTTC. This codes for CASSPDRGSYTF.

The chain links TRBV18 to TRBJ2-5; D is unclear. The DNA matches TRBJ2-7 better at its end, which makes the J call doubtful. There are 15 residues in the CDR3. Germline CDR1 is KGHSH and CDR2 is LQKENI. The CDR3 region has the DNA TGTGCCAGCTCACCACCGGCCCTTGGCGGCCACGAGCAGTACTTC. Translating gives CASSPPALGGHEQYF.

The CDR3 reads CASSKTGGLSYEQYF. The CDR3 nucleotides are TGTGCCAGCAGCAAAACAGGGGGCTTGTCCTACGAGCAGTACTTC. The genes are TRBV27 and TRBJ2-7, with 9 bases that match TRBD1. Germline CDR1 MNHEY, CDR2 SMNVEV (reference sequence). Trimming at V came to 6 bases and at J to 1 base, leaving 7 bases not matched to a gene. The CDR3 loop spans 15 amino acids.

V gene TRBV7-3 combines with J gene TRBJ2-3; unclear D gene. V was shortened by 7 bases and J by 0 bases, with 11 bases between the two germline ends. The germline V gene encodes CDR1 SGHTA and CDR2 FQGTGA. This CDR3 comprises 14 residues. The CDR3 here is CASTLRGSTDTQYF. Here the CDR3 DNA reads TGTGCCAGCACCCTGCGAGGTAGCACAGATACGCAGTATTTT.

This chain links TRBV6-5 with TRBJ1-1; the D is unclear. The CDR3 is made up of 14 amino acids. CDR1 MNHEY and CDR2 SVGAGI come from the germline V gene. V was clipped by 0 bases and J by 2 bases, with 7 bases between them. This CDR3 reads CASSYSWPNTEAFF. For the CDR3, the DNA is TGTGCCAGCAGTTACTCATGGCCAAACACTGAAGCTTTCTTT.

The rearrangement uses TRBV30 and TRBJ2-7; tentative D call: TRBD2 (6 bases). Germline-derived CDR1 and CDR2 are GTSNPN and SVGIG (reference sequence). V was shortened by 0 bases and J by 6 bases, with 21 bases between the two germline ends. CDR3 length: 16 amino acids. In DNA form, the CDR3 reads TGTGCCTGGAGTGTACGGGGGATAAGGGCGAGGAGCGAGCAGTACTTC. This sequence encodes CAWSVRGIRARSEQYF.

The chain combines TRBV7-2 with TRBJ1-2; D not certain. Germline assignment: CDR1 SGHTA and CDR2 FQGNSA. The V and J ends lost 5 bases and 3 bases respectively, with 16 bases between them. The CDR3 consists of 15 residues. The CDR3: CASSPGPEGYYGYTF. CDR3 coding DNA: TGTGCCAGCAGCCCTGGGCCCGAAGGATACTATGGCTACACCTTC.

This clone was counted a few times. The chain recombines TRBV5-6 with TRBJ1-1; weak D call: TRBD1 (5 bases). This CDR3 is built from 14 residues. Germline V lookup: CDR1 SGHDT, CDR2 YYEEEE. The ends were cut back, 4 bases at V and 4 bases at J, with 14 bases in the middle. The CDR3 DNA reads as TGTGCCAGCAGCCGGGGGGATGGGGTCACTGAAGCTTTCTTT. Encoded protein: CASSRGDGVTEAFF.

The V gene is TRBV10-3, the J gene TRBJ1-4, with 10 bases aligning to TRBD1. CDR3 length: 14 residues. From germline, CDR1 is ENHRY and CDR2 SYGVKD. Trimming took 6 bases from V and 6 from J; bases not matched to a gene: 4. DNA for the CDR3: TGTGCCATCAGGCCCGGGACAGGGGATGAAAAACTGTTTTTT. Protein product: CAIRPGTGDEKLFF.

This chain links TRBV9 with TRBJ2-1; TRBD2 matches at 8 bases. Germline CDR1 and CDR2: SGDLS and YYNGEE. The CDR3 spans 16 residues. The ends lost 0 bases at V and 2 bases at J; junction bases unmatched: 4. The CDR3 coding sequence is TGTGCCAGCAGCGTAGTTGCGGGGGGCACCTACAATGAGCAGTTCTTC. Translation: CASSVVAGGTYNEQFF.

The chain employs TRBV7-2 and TRBJ2-7, with 11 positions matching TRBD2. Germline V gene sequence: CDR1 SGHTA, CDR2 FQGNSA. The CDR3 is made up of 16 amino acids. The junction had 10 bases not matched to a gene; V was cut back by 5 bases and J by 4 bases. The CDR3 nucleotides read TGTGCCAGCAGCCGCCTAAGGGCTAGCGGGGGGTACGAGCAGTACTTC. Its translation is CASSRLRASGGYEQYF. The full variable domain, its missing parts supplied by reference TRBV7-2 and TRBJ2-7, is GAGVSQSPSNKVTEKGKDVELRCDPISGHTALYWYRQSLGQGLEFLIYFQGNSAPDKSGLPSDRFSAERTGGSVSTLTIQRTQQEDSAVYLCASSRLRASGGYEQYFGPGTRLTVT.

This clone came up a few times. J is TRBJ1-6 and V is TRBV10-3; D remains ambiguous. Germline-derived CDR1 and CDR2 are ENHRY and SYGVKD. The ends were cut back, 3 bases at V and 6 bases at J, with 3 bases in the middle. There are 12 residues in the CDR3. The CDR3 loop is CAISDVNSPLHF. For the CDR3, the DNA is TGTGCCATCAGTGACGTTAATTCACCCCTCCACTTT.

The rearrangement joins TRBV30 to TRBJ2-7; D perhaps matches TRBD2 (5 bases). V lost 0 bases to trimming and J lost 5 bases, with 14 bases between them. In germline, CDR1 is GTSNPN, CDR2 SVGIG (reference sequence). This CDR3 spans 14 amino acids. In DNA form, the CDR3 reads TGTGCCTGGAGTGTACTAGGGCTTGGTAACGAGCAGTACTTC. It codes for CAWSVLGLGNEQYF.

This chain joins TRBV5-1 and TRBJ1-1, with 10 nucleotides matching TRBD1. Germline V gene data show CDR1 as SGHRS and CDR2 as YFSETQ. V shed 5 bases, J shed 4 bases, and the junction held 20 bases outside the gene matches. CDR3 length: 19 residues. The CDR3 is CASSPGQGVVWGNGTEAFF. In DNA form, the CDR3 reads TGCGCCAGCAGTCCAGGACAGGGGGTAGTATGGGGGAATGGCACTGAAGCTTTCTTT.

The chain recombines TRBV7-9 with TRBJ1-4; 8 bases are shared with TRBD1. This CDR3 contains 17 residues. V was pared by 4 bases and J by 0 bases, with 7 bases of the junction left unmatched. Germline V gene sequence: CDR1 SEHNR, CDR2 FQNEAQ (reference sequence). CDR3 sequence (DNA): TGTGCCAGCAGCTGGGACAGGCCACATGCAACTAATGAAAAACTGTTTTTT. This translates into CASSWDRPHATNEKLFF.

The rearrangement joins TRBV4-3 to TRBJ1-1, with D perhaps TRBD1 (5 bases). CDR1 LGHNA and CDR2 YSLEER come from the germline V gene. V was trimmed by 2 bases and J by 4 bases, leaving 17 bases between them. The CDR3 contains 16 residues. The CDR3 loop reads CASSQTLIQVSTEAFF. The CDR3 coding sequence is TGCGCCAGCAGCCAAACGCTTATACAGGTGAGCACTGAAGCTTTCTTT.

V and J are TRBV4-1 and TRBJ2-1, with D possibly TRBD2 on 6 matching bases. Germline V CDR1 and CDR2: MGHRA, YSYEKL. Trimming pared 0 bases from V and 7 bases from J, leaving 16 bases between. This CDR3 is built from 16 residues. Written as DNA, the CDR3 is TGCGCCAGCAGCCAAGATACTAGCCGGTCTATTAATGAGCAGTTCTTC. Translated, it gives CASSQDTSRSINEQFF.

J is TRBJ1-5 and V is TRBV2; no reliable D call. The V and J ends lost 3 bases and 7 bases respectively, with 10 bases between them. CDR3 length: 13 amino acids. Germline V gene data show CDR1 as SNHLY and CDR2 as FYNNEI. The CDR3 region has the DNA TGTGCCAGCAGTGATGAGGTGAGGCAGCCCCAGCATTTT. This gives the protein CASSDEVRQPQHF.